The entry that follows covers one T cell receptor (beta chain) sequence. These data are taken from a study of blood T cell repertoires in COVID-19. Study in general: The cDNA or gDNA used as material had been derived from T cells, B-cell-depleted T cells, or PBMCs.

Original processing notes: Estimation of nucleated cell counts was performed using reference gene primer amplification. TCRdb keeps only in-frame clones here, not all; method: immunoSEQ multiplex PCR. V, J and clone size reflect that table, while D and trimming were determined from the DNA. The table lists 190,000 or so clones, 85% to 90% of them singletons. The source of this sequence is a man aged 40-55 years with active or convalescent COVID-19. Sequencing was performed on peripheral blood.

In DNA, the CDR3 is TGCGCCAGCAGCCCCACCTGGGGCAGAGGAGAGACCCAGTACTTC. Its protein is CASSPTWGRGETQYF. The chain has TRBV5-1 and TRBJ2-5, with D tentatively TRBD1 (5 bases). Germline V gene sequence: CDR1 SGHRS, CDR2 YFSETQ. The CDR3 is made up of 15 amino acids. The germline V and J ends were trimmed by 4 bases and 4 bases, with 17 bases remaining between them. Complete variable domain (other parts from reference TRBV5-1 and TRBJ2-5): KAGVTQTPRYLIKTRGQQVTLSCSPISGHRSVSWYQQTPGQGLQFLFEYFSETQRNKGNFPGRFSGRQFSNSRSEMNVSTLELGDSALYLCASSPTWGRGETQYFGPGTRLLVL.